The 27 T cell receptor beta chains reported below all come from one sample, sequenced in a study of cytomegalovirus exposure and HLA in healthy donors. TCRdb keeps only in-frame clones here, not all; method: immunoSEQ multiplex PCR. The sample carries roughly 60,000 clones, 90% to 95% recorded once. Sequencing was performed on PBMCs. These receptors came from a woman under 40 in good health and CMV-seronegative.

This rearrangement joins TRBV5-4 to TRBJ2-7; TRBD2 aligns across 8 bases. The germline V gene encodes CDR1 SGHNT and CDR2 YYREEE (reference sequence). Trimming at V came to 4 bases and at J to 4 bases, leaving 10 bases not matched to a gene. The CDR3 is made up of 15 amino acids. The CDR3 is CASSPSGRASYEQYF. The CDR3 region has the DNA TGTGCCAGCAGCCCCTCCGGGAGGGCCAGTTACGAGCAGTACTTC.

This clone was counted only a few times. The chain carries TRBV27 and TRBJ2-5; 8 positions agree with TRBD2. The CDR3 covers 12 residues. V lost 4 bases, J lost 5 bases, and 0 bases stayed unmatched. Germline V gene data show CDR1 as MNHEY and CDR2 as SMNVEV (reference sequence). CDR3 residues: CASSSSGETQYF. In DNA, the CDR3 is TGTGCCAGCAGTTCTAGCGGGGAGACCCAGTACTTC.

This rearrangement joins TRBV29-1 to TRBJ1-2, with 9 bases matching TRBD1. The V gene's germline CDR1 is SQVTM and CDR2 ANQGSEA. This CDR3 is 14 amino acids long. The ends lost 6 bases at V and 4 bases at J; junction bases unmatched: 9. CDR3 coding DNA: TGCAGCGTCGATATCGGACAGGGGCGCTATGGCTACACCTTC. Amino acids: CSVDIGQGRYGYTF.

The genes are TRBV4-1 and TRBJ1-5; D is uncertain. The CDR3 loop spans 15 amino acids. Trimming took off 1 base at V and 1 base at J, with 8 bases between the two ends. Germline V gives CDR1 MGHRA, CDR2 YSYEKL. CDR3 residues: CASSQAEYSNQPQHF. The CDR3, as DNA: TGCGCCAGCAGCCAAGCGGAGTACAGCAATCAGCCCCAGCATTTT.

This chain connects TRBV5-5 to TRBJ1-3, with no clear D. CDR1 and CDR2 (germline): SGHKS, YYEKEE (reference sequence). Trimming cost V 4 bases and J 0 bases, with 8 bases left between them. The CDR3 contains 14 residues. DNA of the CDR3: TGTGCCAGCAGCGGTTTCTACTCTGGAAACACCATATATTTT. Translation gives CASSGFYSGNTIYF.

The V gene is TRBV7-8, the J gene TRBJ2-7, with 7 bases fitting TRBD2. V was clipped by 6 bases and J by 3 bases; unmatched bases: 5. CDR1 is SGHVS and CDR2 is FQNEAQ in the germline V gene. The CDR3 contains 13 residues. CDR3 coding DNA: TGTGCCAGCAGTTGGACTAGGGTCTACGAGCAGTACTTC. Its translation: CASSWTRVYEQYF.

V is TRBV7-2 and J is TRBJ2-2; possibly TRBD1 for D (5 bases). This CDR3 is built from 14 residues. CDR1 and CDR2 from the germline V gene are SGHTA and FQGNSA. The V end was cut by 4 bases, the J end by 5 bases, with 11 bases between. CDR3 amino acids: CASSSQTVTGELFF. Here the CDR3 DNA reads TGTGCCAGCAGCTCGCAGACAGTGACCGGGGAGCTGTTTTTT.

This chain links TRBV28 with TRBJ2-3; D ambiguous. V was clipped by 4 bases and J by 6 bases, with 8 bases between them. The CDR3 consists of 12 residues. The germline V gene encodes CDR1 MDHEN and CDR2 SYDVKM. CDR3 DNA: TGTGCCAGCAGTTCCGAGTGGGATACGCAGTATTTT. Protein sequence: CASSSEWDTQYF. Variable domain in full (rest from reference TRBV28 and TRBJ2-3): DVKVTQSSRYLVKRTGEKVFLECVQDMDHENMFWYRQDPGLGLRLIYFSYDVKMKEKGDIPEGYSVSREKKERFSLILESASTNQTSMYLCASSSEWDTQYFGPGTRLTVL.

The J gene is TRBJ2-1, the V gene TRBV7-9; maybe TRBD2 (5 bases). Germline-derived CDR1 and CDR2 are SEHNR and FQNEAQ (reference sequence). V lost 4 bases and J lost 9, with 16 bases in between. The CDR3 is 14 residues long. CDR3 sequence reads: CASSSVTGMGEQFF. As DNA, the CDR3 is TGTGCCAGCAGCTCAGTGACGGGGATGGGTGAGCAGTTCTTC.

This clone was counted once. The CDR3 reads CASTRGAGGRTDTQYF. Here the CDR3 DNA reads TGTGCCAGCACCCGAGGAGCGGGAGGGCGGACAGATACGCAGTATTTT. This chain uses TRBV7-2 with TRBJ2-3; TRBD2 matches at 10 bases. The CDR3 spans 16 residues. V lost 7 bases to trimming and J lost 3 bases; unmatched junction nucleotides: 10. Germline V gene lookup returns CDR1 SGHTA and CDR2 FQGNSA.

This chain connects TRBV15 to TRBJ2-3; D might be TRBD1 (8 bases). This CDR3 contains 15 residues. Trimming left V 10 bases short and J 0 bases short, with 17 bases between. Germline V CDR1 and CDR2: LNHNV, YYDKDF (reference sequence). Written as DNA, the CDR3 is TGTGCCAGTGGGGGGGACAGGCTAAGCACAGATACGCAGTATTTT. This translates into CASGGDRLSTDTQYF.

The V call is TRBV28, the J call TRBJ1-2; 7 nucleotides agree with TRBD1. The CDR3 totals 15 residues. CDR1 is MDHEN and CDR2 is SYDVKM in the germline V gene. V shed 6 bases and J 2 bases; nucleotides not matched to a gene: 9. The CDR3 sequence: CASSTGQITNYGYTF. As DNA, the CDR3 is TGTGCCAGCAGCACGGGACAGATAACGAACTATGGCTACACCTTC.

The rearrangement links TRBV7-9 to TRBJ2-6, with D perhaps TRBD1 (5 bases). CDR3 length equals 14 residues. From germline, CDR1 is SEHNR and CDR2 FQNEAQ (reference sequence). V dropped 7 bases and J dropped 4 bases, with 11 bases sitting between them. The DNA for the CDR3 is TGTGCCAGCACCCAGGGTACCGGGGCCAACGTCCTGACTTTC. Its protein product is CASTQGTGANVLTF.

V gene TRBV7-2 combines with J gene TRBJ1-4; D ambiguous. Germline V gene sequence: CDR1 SGHTA, CDR2 FQGNSA. V lost 0 bases, J lost 6 bases, and 17 bases lay in between. There are 17 residues in the CDR3. The chain's CDR3 is CASSLAQKSAGDEKLFF. As DNA, the CDR3 is TGTGCCAGCAGCTTAGCGCAGAAATCTGCCGGGGATGAAAAACTGTTTTTT.

The rearrangement uses TRBV20-1 and TRBJ2-5; 7 bases align to TRBD2. The J call may be faulty, since TRBJ2-7 better matches the DNA end. The germline CDR1 and CDR2 sequences are DFQATT and SNEGSKA (reference sequence). The CDR3 covers 11 residues. The CDR3 is CSARGGYEQYF. The CDR3 coding sequence is TGCAGTGCTAGGGGGGGGTACGAGCAGTACTTC.

This sequence joins TRBV30 and TRBJ1-1, with D maybe TRBD1 (5 bases). From germline, CDR1 is GTSNPN and CDR2 SVGIG (reference sequence). V dropped 5 bases and J dropped 4 bases, with 11 bases sitting between them. This CDR3 spans 12 amino acids. The DNA of the CDR3 is TGTGCCTGGGGCAGGGTGAGCACTGAAGCTTTCTTT. Amino acid sequence: CAWGRVSTEAFF.

The chain is built from TRBV5-6 and TRBJ2-7, with D possibly TRBD2 on 6 matching bases. The CDR3 is made up of 15 amino acids. CDR1 and CDR2 (germline): SGHDT, YYEEEE. V was cut by 3 bases and J by 2 bases, with 15 bases left in between. In DNA, the CDR3 is TGTGCCAGCAGCTCAGAGGGAGGACCCGCCTACGAGCAGTACTTC. It is translated as CASSSEGGPAYEQYF.

This clone was observed a few times. This chain connects TRBV28 to TRBJ1-5; TRBD1 matches 8 bases. Germline CDR1 and CDR2: MDHEN and SYDVKM. The V segment lost 6 bases and the J segment 3 bases; nucleotides outside the gene matches: 4. The length of the CDR3 is 14 residues. CDR3 bases: TGTGCCAGCAGGTACAGGGGGGACAATCAGCCCCAGCATTTT. It translates to CASRYRGDNQPQHF.

The chain joins TRBV6-4 to TRBJ2-1; D may be TRBD2 (5 bases). Germline V gives CDR1 MRHNA, CDR2 SNTAGT. Deletions cut 5 bases from V and 5 bases from J, with 22 bases between. The CDR3 is made up of 17 amino acids. In DNA form, the CDR3 reads TGTGCCAGCAGTCGCAGGTCGTTATTGGGGAGTAACAATGAGCAGTTCTTC. It codes for CASSRRSLLGSNNEQFF.

This chain joins TRBV14 and TRBJ2-5, with 7 bases fitting TRBD2. V shed 5 bases, J shed 5 bases, and the junction held 5 bases outside the gene matches. Germline CDR1 reads SGHDN; CDR2 reads FVKESK. CDR3 length equals 13 residues. The CDR3 nucleotides are TGTGCCAGCAGCTTCTCCGGGGGGGAGACCCAGTACTTC. It specifies CASSFSGGETQYF.

This clone has just a few counts. The V call is TRBV7-9, the J call TRBJ2-7, with TRBD2 matching over 10 bases. Germline V lookup: CDR1 SEHNR, CDR2 FQNEAQ (reference sequence). This CDR3 has 15 amino acids. V trimming: 1 base; J trimming: 7 bases; junction bases outside the gene matches: 7. The DNA for the CDR3 is TGTGCCAGCAGCTTAGATCGGCTAGCGGGAGTGGAGCAGTACTTC. Protein: CASSLDRLAGVEQYF.

This rearrangement joins TRBV7-9 to TRBJ2-3, with TRBD2 identical over 9 bases. The CDR3 spans 15 residues. V trimming: 3 bases; J trimming: 6 bases; junction bases outside the gene matches: 7. Germline CDR1 reads SEHNR; CDR2 reads FQNEAQ (reference sequence). The CDR3 loop is CASSLISGSSDTQYF. CDR3 in DNA: TGTGCCAGCAGCTTGATTAGCGGGAGTTCTGATACGCAGTATTTT.

CDR3 nucleotides: TGTGCCAGTAGTCCCCGGGGGGCGGGATACGTAGATACGCAGTATTTT. The encoded protein is CASSPRGAGYVDTQYF. The rearrangement links TRBV19 to TRBJ2-3, with D perhaps matching TRBD2 (7 bases). There are 16 residues in the CDR3. V was pared by 5 bases and J by 5 bases, with 20 bases between. Germline V gives CDR1 LNHDA, CDR2 SQIVND (reference sequence).

This chain joins TRBV18 and TRBJ2-2; D is unclear. The CDR3 is 13 amino acids. Germline V gives CDR1 KGHSH, CDR2 LQKENI. V was shortened by 0 bases and J by 4 bases, with 3 bases between the two germline ends. The CDR3 reads CASSPPSTGELFF. The CDR3 DNA reads as TGTGCCAGCTCACCACCGAGCACCGGGGAGCTGTTTTTT.

This clone was recorded only once. The chain joins TRBV7-3 to TRBJ2-2, with 7 bases aligning to TRBD1. From germline, CDR1 is SGHTA and CDR2 FQGTGA. The junction had 0 bases not matched to a gene; V was cut back by 4 bases and J by 1 base. CDR3 length: 14 amino acids. The CDR3 DNA is TGTGCCAGCAGCTGGACAGGGAACACCGGGGAGCTGTTTTTT. Translating gives CASSWTGNTGELFF.

V gene TRBV5-3 combines with J gene TRBJ1-5; 7 nucleotides line up with TRBD1. TRBV5-3 is flagged as an ORF with uncertain function. CDR3 size: 14 residues. Trimming removed 5 bases from V and 3 bases from J; junction bases left unmatched: 5. The CDR3 DNA is TGTGCCAGAAGAAAAGACAGGGTCAATCAGCCCCAGCATTTT. Its translation is CARRKDRVNQPQHF.

V gene TRBV29-1 combines with J gene TRBJ1-4, with D possibly TRBD1 on 5 matching bases. Trimming removed 2 bases from V and 5 bases from J, with 9 bases in between. The V gene's germline CDR1 is SQVTM and CDR2 ANQGSEA. The CDR3 totals 13 residues. CDR3 DNA sequence: TGCAGCGTTGAATGGGGGGAGAATGAAAAACTGTTTTTT. Protein product: CSVEWGENEKLFF.